This record concerns one T cell receptor beta chain sequence. This CDR3 region has 14 residues. The germline gives CDR1 SNHLY, CDR2 FYNNEI. With 4 bases clipped from V and 1 base from J, the junction kept 1 base outside the gene matches. The repertoire was sequenced with immunoSEQ multiplex PCR; TCRdb's copy has only in-frame clones and lacks some. This sample has under 35,000 clones, with around 89% found just once. The entry originates in a study of T cell changes during pregnancy in multiple sclerosis. Sample: CD4+ T cells from peripheral blood mononuclear cells, taken in the third trimester of pregnancy. The TCR sequence derives from a female donor in good health, enrolled as a control in a pregnancy study. The V gene is TRBV2, the J gene TRBJ2-7; the match to TRBD2 covers 10 bases. CDR3 protein: CASSATSGSYEQYF. The CDR3 nucleotides read TGTGCCAGCAGTGCGACTAGCGGGTCCTACGAGCAGTACTTC.